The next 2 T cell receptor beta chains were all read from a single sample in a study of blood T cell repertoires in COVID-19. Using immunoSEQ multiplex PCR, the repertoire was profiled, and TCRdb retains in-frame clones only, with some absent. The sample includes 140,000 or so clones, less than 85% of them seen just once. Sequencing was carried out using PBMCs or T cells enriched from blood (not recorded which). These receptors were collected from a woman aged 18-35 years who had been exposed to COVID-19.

CDR3 in DNA: TGTGCCAGCAGCGTAGGCGACGGGTTTTACGATCAGCCCCAGCATTTT. Translation gives CASSVGDGFYDQPQHF. V is TRBV9 and J is TRBJ1-5; D not resolved. Germline V gene data show CDR1 as SGDLS and CDR2 as YYNGEE. This CDR3 region has 16 residues. V shed 0 bases and J shed 5 bases, with 15 bases lying between them. Combining the CDR3 with reference TRBV9 and TRBJ1-5 gives the whole variable domain DSGVTQTPKHLITATGQRVTLRCSPRSGDLSVYWYQQSLDQGLQFLIQYYNGEERAKGNILERFSAQQFPDLHSELNLSSLELGDSALYFCASSVGDGFYDQPQHFGDGTRLSIL.

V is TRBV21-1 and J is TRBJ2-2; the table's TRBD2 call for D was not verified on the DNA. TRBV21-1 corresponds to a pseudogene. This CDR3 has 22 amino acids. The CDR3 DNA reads TGTGCCAGCAGCAAAGCGCGGGCTAGCGGGAGGACGCCCTACCCGAACACCGGGGAGCTGTTTTTT. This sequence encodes CASSKARASGRTPYPNTGELFF.